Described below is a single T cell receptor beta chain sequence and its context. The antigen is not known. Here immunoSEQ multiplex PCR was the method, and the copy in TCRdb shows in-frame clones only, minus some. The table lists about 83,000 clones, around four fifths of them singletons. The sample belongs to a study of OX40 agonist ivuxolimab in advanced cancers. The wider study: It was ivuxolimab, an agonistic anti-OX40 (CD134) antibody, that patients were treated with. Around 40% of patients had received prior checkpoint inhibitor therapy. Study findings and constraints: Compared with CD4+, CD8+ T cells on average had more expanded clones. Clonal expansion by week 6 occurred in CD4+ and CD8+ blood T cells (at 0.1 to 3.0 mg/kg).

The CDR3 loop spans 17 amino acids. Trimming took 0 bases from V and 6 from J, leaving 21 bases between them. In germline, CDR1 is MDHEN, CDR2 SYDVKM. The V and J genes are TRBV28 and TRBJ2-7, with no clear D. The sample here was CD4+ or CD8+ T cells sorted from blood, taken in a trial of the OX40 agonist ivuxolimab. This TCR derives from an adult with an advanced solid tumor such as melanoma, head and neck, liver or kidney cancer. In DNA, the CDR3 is TGTGCCAGCAGTTTATGGGGCCTAGAGTCTGGCCCCGGCGAGCAGTACTTC. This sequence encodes CASSLWGLESGPGEQYF.